A selection of T cell receptor beta chains follows, all from one sample in a study of neurological immune-mediated disorders. TCRdb analysed the 5' RACE reads with MiXCR anew, one entry per CDR3 protein. The sample holds more than 45,000 distinct CDR3 sequences, 4.2% seen once. Specimen: PBMCs. These receptor sequences come from a man aged 50-59 years with multiple sclerosis. Both conserved end residues are part of each CDR3. A D gene is named only where the DNA matches it firmly. Clone size is stated in some rows and not others, as once, few, many or a class when expanded.

d_call j_call v_call clone_size cdr3_nt cdr3_aa
TRBD1 TRBJ1-1 TRBV20-1 many TGCAGTGCTAGAGTGACAGGGCGGACTGAAGCTTTCTTT CSARVTGRTEAFF
TRBD1 TRBJ2-5 TRBV29-1 many TGCAGCGTTTCACCGTCGGGACAGGCCCAAGAGACCCAGTACTTC CSVSPSGQAQETQYF
TRBD1 TRBJ1-1 TRBV12-3/TRBV12-4 many TGTGCCAGCAGTTTCCAGGGGGACACTGAAGCTTTCTTT CASSFQGDTEAFF
NA TRBJ2-3 TRBV10-3 many TGTGCCATCAGTGAGCTGGACCGCACAGATACGCAGTATTTT CAISELDRTDTQYF
NA TRBJ1-5 TRBV3-1 many TGTGCCAGCAGCCAAGATCTCGGGTGGGGGAATCAGCCCCAGCATTTT CASSQDLGWGNQPQHF
TRBD1 TRBJ2-5 TRBV5-6 many TGTGCCAGCAGCAATGACAGGGTACAGACCCAGTACTTC CASSNDRVQTQYF
NA TRBJ2-7 TRBV5-1 many TGCGCCAGCAGGGCAGGGGAGGTGGTGGTCTTCTACGAGCAGTACTTC CASRAGEVVVFYEQYF
NA TRBJ1-6 TRBV20-1 many TGCAGTGCCCGAACCTCCTCCGGGGATAGGTCACCCCTCCACTTT CSARTSSGDRSPLHF
TRBD2 TRBJ2-1 TRBV7-6 many TGTGCCAGCAGCTTAGAAGCGGGGAACAATGAGCAGTTCTTC CASSLEAGNNEQFF
NA TRBJ2-3 TRBV4-1 many TGCGCCAGCAGCCCCGGGGGAGAAGTGTATTTCGATGCTAGCACAGATACGCAGTATTTT CASSPGGEVYFDASTDTQYF
NA TRBJ2-2 TRBV20-1 many TGCAGTGCGTCCAGGGGTGCGAATGTCCTCCACACCGGGGAGCTGTTTTTT CSASRGANVLHTGELFF
NA TRBJ1-5 TRBV29-1 many TGCAGCGTTGGTTGGAAATATAGCAATCAGCCCCAGCATTTT CSVGWKYSNQPQHF
TRBD1 TRBJ1-5 TRBV5-1 many TGCGCCAGCAGCTCAAACAGGGGGCAGCCCCAGCATTTT CASSSNRGQPQHF
TRBD2 TRBJ2-1 TRBV2 many TGTGCCAGCATTCTGCGACATCTCGGGACTAGCGGGCCCCGAGGAAATGAGCAGTTCTTC CASILRHLGTSGPRGNEQFF
NA TRBJ1-6 TRBV7-2 few TGTGCCAGCAGCTCGCCGACGTTCGGCTCGGATTCACCCCTCAACTTT CASSSPTFGSDSPLNF
NA TRBJ1-2 TRBV7-9 many TGTGCCAGCAGCTTAAAGATGGGGGCTATCTATGGCTACACCTTC CASSLKMGAIYGYTF
NA TRBJ1-5 TRBV6-5 many TGTGCCAGCAGGCAGAATAGCAATCAGCCCCAGCATTTT CASRQNSNQPQHF
TRBD1 TRBJ1-4 TRBV6-6 many TGTGCCAGCCGACTCAGGGGGCGTAATGAAAAACTGTTTTTT CASRLRGRNEKLFF
TRBD1 TRBJ2-7 TRBV10-3 NA TGTGCCATCAAGGGACAGGGGGCCGAGCAGTACTTC CAIKGQGAEQYF
NA TRBJ2-1 TRBV14 few TGTGCCAGCAGCCAAGCATTTTTCGGTGGTGAGCAGTTCTTC CASSQAFFGGEQFF
NA TRBJ2-7 TRBV27 many TGTGCCAGCAGTCTAGAGGGAGAGGCACCCTACGAGCAGTACTTC CASSLEGEAPYEQYF
NA TRBJ1-2 TRBV11-2 many TGTGCCAGCAGCCCTGTTACTAGGGTAAACTATGGCTACACCTTC CASSPVTRVNYGYTF
TRBD2 TRBJ2-1 TRBV5-1 many TGCGCCAGCAGCTCCCAACCTAGCGGATCCTACAATGAGCAGTTCTTC CASSSQPSGSYNEQFF
NA TRBJ2-1 TRBV20-1 many TGCAGTGCTAGACTACCTCCGGGCAATGAGCAGTTCTTC CSARLPPGNEQFF
NA TRBJ2-4 TRBV11-2 many TGTGCCAGCAGCTTACTCGGAGGTGACAACATTCAGTACTTC CASSLLGGDNIQYF
TRBD2 TRBJ2-1 TRBV5-1 many TGCGCCAGCAGCTTGTGGGGTGCGGGAGACTCCTACAATGAGCAGTTCTTC CASSLWGAGDSYNEQFF
TRBD1 TRBJ1-5 TRBV2 few TGTGCCAGCGGTGAGGGGGCGCATCAGCCCCAGCATTTT CASGEGAHQPQHF
NA TRBJ2-7 TRBV5-1 NA TGCGCCAGCATGGAAGGAAGGGGTGAGAACGAGCAGTACTTC CASMEGRGENEQYF
NA TRBJ2-5 TRBV5-6 many TGTGCCAGCAGTCTCGCTTCGACTAGGATTAGGGAGACCCAGTACTTC CASSLASTRIRETQYF
NA TRBJ2-6 TRBV21-1 many TGTGCCAGCAGCAAAGGTCTCGGACTTTACTCTGGGGCCAACGTCCTGACTTTC CASSKGLGLYSGANVLTF
TRBD1 TRBJ1-5 TRBV5-1 many TGCGCCAGCAGCTTGGAGGGGGACAGGGCTCAGCCCCAGCATTTT CASSLEGDRAQPQHF
NA TRBJ2-2 TRBV10-3 many TGTGCCTCACTAGCAATCACCGGGGAGCTGTTTTTT CASLAITGELFF
NA TRBJ2-7 TRBV24-1 many TGTGCCACCAGTAACTGGGGCGACGAGCAGTACTTC CATSNWGDEQYF
TRBD2 TRBJ2-1 TRBV7-3 many TGTGCCAGCAGCCCCCAAGCGGGAGAGACCAATGAGCAGTTCTTC CASSPQAGETNEQFF
NA TRBJ1-1 TRBV20-1 many TGCAGTGCTACCGCCGGGATCCTGAACACTGAAGCTTTCTTT CSATAGILNTEAFF
NA TRBJ2-7 TRBV20-1 many TGCAGTGCTGGTGAGCGGGCGCGCGAGCAGTACTTC CSAGERAREQYF
TRBD1 TRBJ2-3 TRBV6-5 medium-sized TGTGCCAGCAGTTCCTTCGGGACAGCGGGCACAGATACGCAGTATTTT CASSSFGTAGTDTQYF
NA TRBJ2-7 TRBV4-1 many TGCGCCAGCAGCCAGGTTGCCGGACGGTTAATCAACGAGCAGTACTTC CASSQVAGRLINEQYF
TRBD1 TRBJ1-5 TRBV20-1 many TGCAGTGCTAGAGATGGACAGGGATCGGTTTTGGGGGATAGCAATCAGCCCCAGCATTTT CSARDGQGSVLGDSNQPQHF
TRBD1 TRBJ2-7 TRBV10-3 NA TGTGCCATCAGAAACAGGGGAACCGAGCAGTACTTC CAIRNRGTEQYF
NA TRBJ2-1 TRBV3-1 many TGTGCCAGCAGCCAACCCTACTTTGAGCAGTTCTTC CASSQPYFEQFF
NA TRBJ2-2 TRBV7-2 many TGTGCCAGCAGCTCAACCAGCAACGGGGAGCTGTTTTTT CASSSTSNGELFF
NA TRBJ1-6 TRBV20-1 few TGCAGTGCTAGAACCTTTAAGGGAAGGGAAAATTCACCCCTCCACTTT CSARTFKGRENSPLHF
NA TRBJ1-1 TRBV29-1 many TGCAGCGTTGGAAGCCGGAACACTGAAGCTTTCTTT CSVGSRNTEAFF
TRBD2 TRBJ2-1 TRBV5-1 many TGCGCCAGCAGCTTGGGGGCTAGCGGGCTTACCTACAATGAGCAGTTCTTC CASSLGASGLTYNEQFF
TRBD1 TRBJ1-1 TRBV2 NA TGTGCCAGCAGTGGACAGGGAAAGGGCACTGAAGCTTTCTTT CASSGQGKGTEAFF
TRBD2 TRBJ2-5 TRBV4-1 many TGCGCCAGCAGCCAAGGGGTGAAGACTAGCGGAAGCGGGGAGACCCAGTACTTC CASSQGVKTSGSGETQYF
NA TRBJ1-2 TRBV20-1 many TGCAGTGCTAGGAGTCCCTGGGCGGACGGAGGGAAAGGCTACACCTTC CSARSPWADGGKGYTF
TRBD1 TRBJ2-1 TRBV20-1 many TGCAGTGCTACCGAGACAGGGGAGGCCTATGAGCAGTTCTTC CSATETGEAYEQFF
NA TRBJ1-5 TRBV7-9 NA TGTGCCAGCAGGAGGGACAATCAGCCCCAGAATTTT CASRRDNQPQNF
NA TRBJ2-1 TRBV10-3 many TGTGCCTCCAGAGGGGGCTCCTACAATGAGCAGTTCTTC CASRGGSYNEQFF
NA TRBJ1-1 TRBV20-1 many TGCAGTGCAAGGGAAGTCGGGGTTTACACTGAAGCTTTCTTT CSAREVGVYTEAFF
TRBD2 TRBJ2-1 TRBV20-1 many TGCAGTGCTACACTAGCGGGGGGGCTTGGTGAGCAGTTCTTC CSATLAGGLGEQFF
NA TRBJ2-1 TRBV7-2 few TGTGCCAGCAGCCACCGAGGCGGTTATAATGAGCAGTTCTTC CASSHRGGYNEQFF
NA TRBJ1-1 TRBV12-3/TRBV12-4 many TGTGCCAGCAGTTCCCGAGGAAACACTGAAGCTTTCTTT CASSSRGNTEAFF